The 22 T cell receptor beta chains in this list originate from one sample, sequenced in a study of blood T cell repertoires in COVID-19. Repertoires were generated with immunoSEQ multiplex PCR, while TCRdb's copy carries only in-frame clones and drops some. The table records about 170,000 clones, around 87% of them present only once. Sample: peripheral blood. All receptors come from a woman aged 80 or over with COVID-19, enrolled during active disease.

This rearrangement joins TRBV2 to TRBJ2-3; D remains unclear. The CDR3 is 13 amino acids. The germline V gene has CDR1 SNHLY and CDR2 FYNNEI. The ends were cut back, 4 bases at V and 8 bases at J, with 13 bases in the middle. The CDR3 sequence: CASSGILGGTQYF. The CDR3 nucleotides are TGTGCCAGCAGTGGAATCCTTGGCGGTACGCAGTATTTT.

This clone was seen only once. The chain links TRBV7-8 to TRBJ2-7; no reliable D call. This CDR3 is built from 16 residues. The germline CDR1 and CDR2 sequences are SGHVS and FQNEAQ. V lost 5 bases and J lost 2, with 19 bases in between. The CDR3 spells CASSLGVPDGPYEQYF. CDR3 in DNA: TGTGCCAGCAGCCTCGGAGTCCCCGACGGCCCCTACGAGCAGTACTTC.

This clone was seen only a few times. This chain links TRBV28 with TRBJ1-1, with 8 bases aligning to TRBD1. J gave up 9 bases and V 2 bases, and 2 bases lay outside the gene matches. Germline V gene lookup returns CDR1 MDHEN and CDR2 SYDVKM. The CDR3 extends over 12 amino acids. CDR3 protein: CASSLIRGQAFF. CDR3 bases: TGTGCCAGCAGTTTAATCAGGGGGCAAGCTTTCTTT.

J is TRBJ1-1 and V is TRBV7-2; 7 bases are shared with TRBD1. This CDR3 is built from 14 residues. Per the germline V gene, CDR1 is SGHTA and CDR2 is FQGNSA. Trimming removed 3 bases from V and 4 bases from J; junction bases left unmatched: 5. As DNA, the CDR3 is TGTGCCAGCAGCTTGGGGACAGTTATCACTGAAGCTTTCTTT. This codes for CASSLGTVITEAFF.

CDR3 amino acids: CASSRLRGETQYF. CDR3 coding DNA: TGTGCCAGCAGCCGCCTCAGGGGGGAGACCCAGTACTTC. The V gene is TRBV11-2, the J gene TRBJ2-5; 7 positions match TRBD1. The CDR3 sequence is 13 residues long. In germline, CDR1 is SGHAT, CDR2 FQNNGV. The ends lost 5 bases at V and 5 bases at J; junction bases unmatched: 5.

This clone showed up just a few times. The rearrangement links TRBV4-3 to TRBJ1-5, with 7 bases that match TRBD1. Germline CDR1 reads LGHNA; CDR2 reads YSLEER. Losses at the gene ends were 2 bases for V and 6 bases for J; bases not matched to a gene: 7. The CDR3 is made up of 15 amino acids. CDR3 amino acids: CASSQHTGEAQPQHF. The CDR3 nucleotides are TGCGCCAGCAGCCAACATACAGGGGAAGCTCAGCCCCAGCATTTT.

The chain combines TRBV7-2 with TRBJ2-4; 7 bases agree with TRBD2. In germline, CDR1 is SGHTA, CDR2 FQGNSA. V lost 5 bases, J lost 1 base, and 2 bases stayed unmatched. This CDR3 is 14 amino acids long. CDR3 coding DNA: TGTGCCAGCAGCCCTAGCGGTGCCAAAAACATTCAGTACTTC. Translation: CASSPSGAKNIQYF.

The chain carries TRBV4-3 and TRBJ2-7; 9 bases fit TRBD1. J lost 6 bases, V lost 3 bases, and 3 bases had no gene match. This CDR3 is 13 amino acids long. CDR1 is LGHNA, CDR2 YSLEER, per germline. In DNA, the CDR3 is TGCGCCAGCAGCCAGGGACAGGGCGGCGAGCAGTACTTC. This sequence encodes CASSQGQGGEQYF.

The genes are TRBV7-3 and TRBJ1-1; D possibly corresponds to TRBD1 (5 bases). CDR1 SGHTA and CDR2 FQGTGA come from the germline V gene. The CDR3 length is 13 residues. V was pared by 1 base and J by 8 bases, with 11 bases between. This CDR3 reads CASSLRGEGEAFF. CDR3 coding DNA: TGTGCCAGCAGCTTAAGAGGGGAGGGGGAAGCTTTCTTT.

This clone was seen repeatedly, ten times or more. The gene calls are TRBV5-4 and TRBJ1-2; weak D call: TRBD1 (5 bases). Trimming pared 2 bases from V and 4 bases from J, leaving 9 bases between. This CDR3 spans 13 amino acids. The germline V gene encodes CDR1 SGHNT and CDR2 YYREEE (reference sequence). CDR3 region: CASSLQATYGYTF. CDR3 in DNA: TGTGCCAGCAGCTTACAGGCAACCTATGGCTACACCTTC.

The V gene is TRBV15, the J gene TRBJ2-7; maybe TRBD2 (5 bases). Germline V gives CDR1 LNHNV, CDR2 YYDKDF (reference sequence). Deletions cut 0 bases from V and 5 bases from J, with 11 bases between. The CDR3 extends over 14 amino acids. CDR3 residues: CATSRDLGSNEQYF. The CDR3 nucleotides read TGTGCCACCAGCAGAGATCTAGGGAGTAACGAGCAGTACTTC.

The chain carries TRBV24-1 and TRBJ1-5; D is uncertain. V lost 3 bases to trimming and J lost 1 base, with 6 bases between them. Per the germline V gene, CDR1 is KGHDR and CDR2 is SFDVKD. The CDR3 length is 14 residues. The DNA for the CDR3 is TGTGCCACCAGTGATCCGGGAAGCAATCAGCCCCAGCATTTT. Amino acids: CATSDPGSNQPQHF.

The V and J genes are TRBV7-8 and TRBJ2-7; 9 bases agree with TRBD1. CDR1 SGHVS and CDR2 FQNEAQ come from the germline V gene. CDR3 size: 18 residues. J gave up 4 bases and V 0 bases, and 13 bases lay outside the gene matches. The chain's CDR3 is CASSLATFGTGTVYEQYF. CDR3 in DNA: TGTGCCAGCAGCTTAGCGACCTTCGGGACAGGGACCGTTTACGAGCAGTACTTC.

A note on this clone: In the same sample, other DNA sequences code for this CDR3. The V and J genes are TRBV2 and TRBJ1-1, with D maybe TRBD1 (6 bases). Per the germline V gene, CDR1 is SNHLY and CDR2 is FYNNEI. Deletions cut 6 bases from V and 0 bases from J, with 8 bases between. The CDR3 has 13 amino acids. The CDR3: CASRGQMNTEAFF. Written as DNA, the CDR3 is TGTGCCAGCAGAGGACAGATGAACACTGAAGCTTTCTTT.

V gene TRBV5-1 combines with J gene TRBJ2-5; TRBD1 is a possible D gene (5 bases). Germline V gene sequence: CDR1 SGHRS, CDR2 YFSETQ. V shed 3 bases and J shed 5 bases, with 14 bases lying between them. CDR3 length equals 14 residues. The CDR3 region is CASSWGGTEETQYF. In DNA, the CDR3 is TGCGCCAGCAGCTGGGGCGGAACGGAGGAGACCCAGTACTTC. The full variable domain, rest sourced from reference TRBV5-1 and TRBJ2-5, is KAGVTQTPRYLIKTRGQQVTLSCSPISGHRSVSWYQQTPGQGLQFLFEYFSETQRNKGNFPGRFSGRQFSNSRSEMNVSTLELGDSALYLCASSWGGTEETQYFGPGTRLLVL.

This sequence joins TRBV6-5 and TRBJ1-1, with 9 bases lining up with TRBD1. With 6 bases clipped from V and 4 bases from J, the junction kept 9 bases outside the gene matches. The CDR3 totals 15 residues. In germline, CDR1 is MNHEY, CDR2 SVGAGI. The CDR3 DNA sequence: TGTGCCAGCAGACAACAGGGGGCGGGGTTCACTGAAGCTTTCTTT. This gives the protein CASRQQGAGFTEAFF.

The V gene is TRBV7-9, the J gene TRBJ1-1; D remains unclear. Deletions cut 2 bases from V and 1 base from J, with 11 bases between. Germline CDR1 reads SEHNR; CDR2 reads FQNEAQ (reference sequence). The length of the CDR3 is 15 residues. The CDR3 region is CASSLSRGENTEAFF. CDR3 bases: TGTGCCAGCAGCTTATCCCGTGGAGAGAACACTGAAGCTTTCTTT.

This chain links TRBV4-3 with TRBJ1-1; D is unresolved. The CDR3 spans 15 residues. CDR1 LGHNA and CDR2 YSLEER come from the germline V gene. The germline V and J ends were trimmed by 5 bases and 3 bases, with 16 bases remaining between them. This CDR3 reads CASSEGSGWDTEAFF. The CDR3 region has the DNA TGCGCCAGCAGCGAAGGGTCGGGTTGGGACACTGAAGCTTTCTTT.

This clone showed up just once. The genes are TRBV19 and TRBJ2-1; D is unresolved. The CDR3 length is 11 residues. Looked up from germline, CDR1 is LNHDA and CDR2 is SQIVND (reference sequence). Trimming took 4 bases from V and 8 from J, leaving 6 bases between them. DNA of the CDR3: TGTGCCAGTAGTACTAGTGATGAGCAGTTCTTC. Translated, it gives CASSTSDEQFF.

V and J are TRBV20-1 and TRBJ2-7; TRBD1 matches at 8 bases. The germline V gene has CDR1 DFQATT and CDR2 SNEGSKA (reference sequence). The V and J ends lost 3 bases and 6 bases, in that order; junction bases with no gene match: 7. CDR3 length: 13 amino acids. As DNA, the CDR3 is TGCAGTGCTAGTGCGGGGCAGGGGGCCGAGCAGTACTTC. This encodes CSASAGQGAEQYF.

V is TRBV6-1 and J is TRBJ1-4; TRBD1 aligns across 7 bases. The CDR3 has 15 residues. CDR1 MNHNS and CDR2 SASEGT come from the germline V gene. Germline trimming cut 3 bases from V and 3 bases from J; bases unmatched to any gene: 4. In nucleotides, the CDR3 is TGTGCCAGCAGTGAGGGGACAGCCCCTAATGAAAAACTGTTTTTT. This encodes CASSEGTAPNEKLFF.

This chain links TRBV28 with TRBJ2-1, with a possible D match to TRBD2 (5 bases). This CDR3 is built from 14 residues. V was pared by 9 bases and J by 4 bases, with 16 bases between. In germline, CDR1 is MDHEN, CDR2 SYDVKM. This chain's CDR3 is CASTRLLLYNEQFF. As DNA, the CDR3 is TGTGCCAGTACTAGACTCCTCCTTTACAATGAGCAGTTCTTC.